In this sample, the clone carrying this TCR beta chain turned up once. The CDR3 covers 12 residues. CDR1 and CDR2 from the germline V gene are KGHDR and SFDVKD. The V end was cut by 1 base, the J end by 9 bases, with 8 bases between. The sample originates from a study of blood T cell repertoires in COVID-19. Measured with immunoSEQ multiplex PCR; TCRdb has only the in-frame clones, and not every one. The table has approximately 40,000 clones, roughly 77% seen once; the top ten hold about 40%. The sequence derives from an elderly man with active or convalescent COVID-19. V is TRBV24-1 and J is TRBJ1-2; possible D gene TRBD1, 5 bases. The material sequenced was peripheral blood. CDR3 amino acids: CATSDFRGSYTF. The CDR3 coding sequence is TGTGCCACCAGTGATTTTCGGGGGAGCTACACCTTC.